The sequence of this TCR beta chain was determined in a study of shared clonotypes between healthy human individuals (dated by TCRdb to about 2020). About the full investigation: Three men and a couple of women, aged 18 to 49 years, made up the cohort. The study deeply sequenced blood TCR repertoires of five healthy adults to estimate repertoire size and the extent of clonotype sharing between individuals. Between about 0.94 and 8.9 billion PBMCs per donor were obtained by leukapheresis. Libraries were prepared and TCR repertoires were sequenced by different laboratories using diverse techniques, in order to increase sequencing depth and limit assay-specific biases. For each donor, CD4 naive and CD4 memory were each given three plates, CD8 naive was given two plates, and CD8 memory was given one plate.

Results the study describes overall, beyond this receptor: Based on pairwise subsampling, the degree of clonotype sharing among donors was expected to be affected by sequencing depth. The small number of donors limited the genetic and exposure-history diversity represented. Even with the large sequencing depth, rarefaction of the sorted-subset datasets indicated that sequencing was incomplete. Clonotypes shared by all four sorted-subset donors showed higher generation probabilities than non-shared clonotypes. Across four donors, roughly 5.1% of naive CD4, 3.5% of naive CD8, roughly 2.2% of memory CD4, and 0.4% of memory CD8 clonotypes were shared. Larger estimated clonotype richness was generally found for naive subsets than for memory subsets. Only blood was sampled, and tissue TCR repertoires likely differ from those in blood.

Using the deep immunoSEQ assay, multiplex PCR amplified TCR CDR3 regions from genomic DNA. For each cell subset, the extracted genomic DNA was distributed evenly across all wells of several immunoSEQ 96-well plates, and each plate served as one replicate. For sorted subsets, roughly 200 ng of genomic DNA, equivalent to around 30,000 T cell genomes, went into each replicate PCR. The purified libraries were quantified using a Qubit 3.0 fluorometer, sized with a Bioanalyzer 2100, and then quantified again using the KAPA Library Quantification kit. A separate single-read 150-cycle Illumina NextSeq 550 flow cell was used to sequence each immunoSEQ 96-well plate. As for how the authors treated the data: Because the immunoSEQ output included only junctional sequences and no quality scores, the filtering could not be the same as the filtering used for full-length reads. Sequences were annotated with PyIR, a Python wrapper for IgBLAST v1.9, and V/J genes and CDR3 were assigned using IMGT germline references. Reads with weak V/J assignments (E-value above 1e-6), missing CDR3, stop codons, out-of-frame junctions, or ambiguous translated residues were removed. A V3J clonotype was defined by an identical inferred V gene, J gene, and CDR3 amino acid sequence. The percentage overlap between two repertoires was calculated by dividing the number of shared unique clonotypes by the size of the smaller repertoire. Richness of each repertoire was evaluated using RTK rarefaction, the Chao1 estimator, and Recon v2.1 estimates of unobserved clonotypes. Generation probabilities were computed with OLGA for all TCRbeta clonotypes obtained by the gDNA method from a few donors. TCRdb took over this immuneACCESS table, retaining in-frame rearrangements with V and J assigned. Such tables are incomplete; in checked studies, under half of the missing clones stem from an unresolved V gene, and the remainder is unexplained. V, J and clone size reflect that table, while D and trimming were determined from the DNA. The sample data list approximately 1.1 million clones, and approximately 80% of these were observed just once. The ten largest make up approximately 0.56% of the sample.

V lost 4 bases and J lost 0 bases; the stretch between them is 9 bases long. From the cysteine up to the phenylalanine, the CDR3 has a length of 14 residues. Only the CDR3 portion is preserved as DNA: 42 bases, with reading frame beginning at the first base. Taken from the germline V gene, the CDR1 and CDR2 loops are MDHEN and SYDVKM. Donors were healthy HIV-negative adults with no recently reported acute infections or vaccinations. Every donor was a Caucasian adult residing in Nashville, Tennessee, USA. CD4+ T cells were enriched by magnetic negative selection; naive cells were then positively selected on CD45RA, and the negative fraction formed the memory subset. Blood was obtained by leukapheresis, after which PBMCs were separated by Ficoll-Histopaque density gradient centrifugation and cryopreserved in liquid nitrogen vapor phase. Purity and quantity of every magnetically sorted T cell population were checked by analytical flow cytometry. Genomic DNA was isolated from every sorted fraction and measured by UV absorbance on a Nanodrop 2000c.

As concerns this clone: It has no known antigen specificity. No much larger clone exists at a distance of one base, and base qualities are not known. At the DNA level, this CDR3 is encoded by other sequences in the same sample as well.

This receptor was identified in a young man in good health. Some clones in this sample may be carry-over from other donors' samples. Sequences were obtained from memory CD4+ T cells from PBMCs. The intended sense of this specimen's cell subset or site label: CD45RA-negative fraction. The V and J genes are TRBV28 and TRBJ1-1; the D gene is perhaps TRBD1, on 5 matching bases. CDR3 protein: CASSSSGLNTEAFF. The sequence in DNA is TGTGCCAGCAGTTCCTCAGGGCTGAACACTGAAGCTTTCTTT.